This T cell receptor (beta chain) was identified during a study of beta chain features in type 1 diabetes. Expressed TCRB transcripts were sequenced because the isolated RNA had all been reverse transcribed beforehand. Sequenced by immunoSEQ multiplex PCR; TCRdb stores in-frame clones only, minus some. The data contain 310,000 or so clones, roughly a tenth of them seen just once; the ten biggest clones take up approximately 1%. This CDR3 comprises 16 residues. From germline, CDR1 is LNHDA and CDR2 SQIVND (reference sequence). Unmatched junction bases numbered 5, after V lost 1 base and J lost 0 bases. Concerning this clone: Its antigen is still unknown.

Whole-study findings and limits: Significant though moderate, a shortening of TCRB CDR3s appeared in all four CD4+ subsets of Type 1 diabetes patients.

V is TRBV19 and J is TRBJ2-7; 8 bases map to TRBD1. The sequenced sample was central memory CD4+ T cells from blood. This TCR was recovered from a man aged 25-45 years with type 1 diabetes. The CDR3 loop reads CASSIARDRTSYEQYF. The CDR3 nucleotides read TGTGCCAGTAGTATAGCTCGGGACAGGACCTCCTACGAGCAGTACTTC.